This T cell receptor (beta chain) derives from a study of T cell responses to AZD1222 COVID-19 vaccine. Study overall: Analysis merged second doses at about 4 or about 12 weeks.

Worth noting for this clone: Its target is unknown.

Study results and limitations: Seropositive AZD1222 recipients at baseline numbered only 6 or 7.

The table came from immunoSEQ multiplex PCR; TCRdb's copy has only in-frame clones and leaves some out. The sample has approximately 120,000 clones, 80% to 90% seen once. The sample in question was peripheral blood, obtained on day 0 of AZD1222 vaccination. This clonotype originated in an adult in good health.

CDR3 residues: CASSQGGTGKGNTIYF. The CDR3 DNA reads as TGCGCCAGCAGCCAAGGAGGGACAGGAAAAGGAAACACCATATATTTT. The rearrangement links TRBV4-1 to TRBJ1-3; TRBD1 aligns across 8 bases. V was pared by 1 base and J by 4 bases, with 6 bases of the junction left unmatched. CDR3 size: 16 residues. The germline V gene encodes CDR1 MGHRA and CDR2 YSYEKL.